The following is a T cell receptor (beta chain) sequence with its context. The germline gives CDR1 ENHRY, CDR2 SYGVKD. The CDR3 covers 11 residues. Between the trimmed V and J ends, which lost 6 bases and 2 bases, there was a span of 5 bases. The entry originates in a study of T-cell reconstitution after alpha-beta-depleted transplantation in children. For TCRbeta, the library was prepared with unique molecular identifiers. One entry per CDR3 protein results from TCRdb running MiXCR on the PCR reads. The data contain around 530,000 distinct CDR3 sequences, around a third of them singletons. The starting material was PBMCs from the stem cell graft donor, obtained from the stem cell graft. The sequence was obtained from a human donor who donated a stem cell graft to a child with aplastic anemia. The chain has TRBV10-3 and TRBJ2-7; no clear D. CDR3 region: CAISPAYEQYF. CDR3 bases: TGTGCCATCAGCCCCGCCTACGAGCAGTACTTC.